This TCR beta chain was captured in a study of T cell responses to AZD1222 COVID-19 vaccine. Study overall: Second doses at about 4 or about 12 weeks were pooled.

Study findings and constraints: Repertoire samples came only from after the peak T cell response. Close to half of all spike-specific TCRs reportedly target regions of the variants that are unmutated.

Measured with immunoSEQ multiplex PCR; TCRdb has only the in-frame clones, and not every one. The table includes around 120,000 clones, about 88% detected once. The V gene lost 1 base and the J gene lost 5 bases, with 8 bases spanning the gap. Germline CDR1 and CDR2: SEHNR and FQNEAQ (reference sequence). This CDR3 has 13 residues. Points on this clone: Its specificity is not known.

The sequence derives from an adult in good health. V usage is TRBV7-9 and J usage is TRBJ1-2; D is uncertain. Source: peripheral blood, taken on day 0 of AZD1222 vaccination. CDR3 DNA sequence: TGTGCCAGCAGCTTAGGCCGGTCGTATGGCTACACCTTC. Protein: CASSLGRSYGYTF.